These 6 T cell receptor beta chains were all obtained from the same sample, sequenced in a study of response to subunit inactivated influenza vaccine. One entry per CDR3 protein, called by TCRdb with MiXCR from the RT-PCR reads. The sample holds about 160,000 distinct CDR3 sequences, about 11% seen once. Sequences were derived from CD8+ T cells sorted from PBMCs, sampled around 25 months after vaccination. The receptors were gathered from a man aged 50 to 69 who received an inactivated influenza vaccine.

The V and J genes are TRBV4-1 and TRBJ2-3; 10 bases line up with TRBD2. The CDR3 sequence is 17 residues long. The V and J ends lost 1 base and 5 bases, in that order; junction bases with no gene match: 9. CDR1 is MGHRA, CDR2 YSYEKL, per germline. This chain's CDR3 is CASSQGRAGGSEDTQYF. Written as DNA, the CDR3 is TGCGCCAGCAGCCAAGGTCGAGCGGGGGGGTCCGAAGATACGCAGTATTTT.

This clonotype occurred a few times. The rearrangement joins TRBV5-5 to TRBJ2-3; no clear D. Germline V gene data show CDR1 as SGHKS and CDR2 as YYEKEE (reference sequence). The CDR3 runs 10 residues. V was pared by 7 bases and J by 6 bases, with 6 bases between. The CDR3 DNA is TGTGCCAGCGGACCGGATACGCAGTATTTT. It is translated as CASGPDTQYF.

In this sample, this clonotype turned up a few times. The J gene is TRBJ2-7, the V gene TRBV25-1, with 8 nucleotides matching TRBD2. The CDR3 sequence is 14 residues long. The germline CDR1 and CDR2 sequences are MGHDK and SYGVNS. The trim removed 1 base at V and 3 bases at J, leaving 2 bases unmatched. The CDR3 loop reads CASSELTSGYEQYF. In DNA, the CDR3 is TGTGCCAGCAGTGAATTAACTAGCGGCTACGAGCAGTACTTC.

This clonotype was detected ten times or more. This sequence joins TRBV4-3 and TRBJ1-3; possibly TRBD1 for D (6 bases). The germline gives CDR1 LGHNA, CDR2 YSLEER. Between the trimmed V and J ends, which lost 4 bases and 1 base, there was a span of 14 bases. The CDR3 contains 16 residues. In DNA form, the CDR3 reads TGCGCCAGCAGCCCAGACAGGATTCTTTCTGGAAACACCATATATTTT. Translated, it gives CASSPDRILSGNTIYF.

The chain links TRBV10-2 to TRBJ1-5, with unresolved D. The V gene's germline CDR1 is WSHSY and CDR2 SAAADI. V lost 4 bases and J 7 bases, leaving 14 bases between the germline ends. The CDR3 spans 14 residues. The CDR3 protein is CASSGSGVGQPQHF. Written as DNA, the CDR3 is TGCGCCAGCAGTGGTAGCGGGGTGGGACAGCCCCAGCATTTT.

This clonotype was recorded a few times. The chain uses TRBV9 and TRBJ2-1; the D gene is possibly TRBD2 (6 bases). CDR1 is SGDLS and CDR2 is YYNGEE in the germline V gene. V lost 0 bases, J lost 6 bases, and 13 bases lay in between. The CDR3 totals 15 residues. CDR3 in amino acids: CASSVAASEFNEQFF. CDR3 bases: TGTGCCAGCAGCGTAGCGGCTAGCGAGTTCAATGAGCAGTTCTTC.